What follows are 21 T cell receptor beta chains derived from one specimen sequenced in a study of beta chain features in type 1 diabetes (dated by TCRdb to between 2018 and 2020). General findings and caveats noted by the study authors: In all four CD4+ subsets, TCRB CDR3 length was moderately but significantly shorter in type 1 diabetes patients.

Antigen specificity for these receptors is unknown. The library was generated by the immunoSEQ multiplex PCR assay. All of the isolated RNA was reverse transcribed with the High Capacity cDNA Reverse Transcription Kit, so expressed TCRB transcripts were sequenced. TCRdb's version of the immuneACCESS table is confined to in-frame rearrangements and falls short of the full clone set. An unresolved V gene accounts for under half of the shortfall where checked; the remainder is of unknown origin. This sample lists under 350,000 clones; roughly a quarter were detected once. The ten largest clones take up about 0.012% of the sample. Sequencing input: naive CD4+ T cells from blood. The meaning of the sample's cell subset or site label: true naive CD4+ T cells. All receptors derive from a woman younger than 45 with type 1 diabetes.

The J gene is TRBJ1-1, the V gene TRBV18, with D uncertain. Between the trimmed V and J ends, which lost 3 bases and 0 bases, there was a span of 14 bases. The CDR3 is 16 residues long. The V gene's germline CDR1 is KGHSH and CDR2 LQKENI. The CDR3 DNA reads as TGTGCCAGCTCACCTTCCGGGAGCTCCATGAACACTGAAGCTTTCTTT. Its translation is CASSPSGSSMNTEAFF.

The V and J genes are TRBV28 and TRBJ1-2; D might be TRBD1 (6 bases). V shed 8 bases and J shed 4 bases, with 14 bases lying between them. Germline assignment: CDR1 MDHEN and CDR2 SYDVKM. This CDR3 contains 13 residues. The CDR3 nucleotides read TGTGCCAGCGGTTACAGGGCGGTCTATGGCTACACCTTC. Amino acid sequence: CASGYRAVYGYTF.

The DNA for the CDR3 is TGTGCCAGCAGCACCAGGCCACTGGAGACCCAGTACTTC. Translation gives CASSTRPLETQYF. This chain connects TRBV11-2 to TRBJ2-5; D is uncertain. Germline CDR1 reads SGHAT; CDR2 reads FQNNGV. Trimming took 5 bases from V and 5 from J, leaving 12 bases between them. The CDR3 covers 13 residues.

The V gene is TRBV29-1, the J gene TRBJ2-5; tentatively, D is TRBD1 (6 bases). The V gene lost 6 bases and the J gene lost 4 bases, with 12 bases spanning the gap. The germline V gene encodes CDR1 SQVTM and CDR2 ANQGSEA. CDR3 length: 12 amino acids. This CDR3 is CSVTGISETQYF. DNA of the CDR3: TGCAGCGTCACAGGGATTTCAGAGACCCAGTACTTC.

This chain links TRBV7-6 with TRBJ2-7, with 10 positions matching TRBD2. Trimming removed 3 bases from V and 3 bases from J; junction bases left unmatched: 8. CDR3 length: 16 amino acids. Germline values: CDR1 SGHVS, CDR2 FNYEAQ. This CDR3 is CASSFRVLAGVYEQYF. The CDR3 DNA sequence: TGTGCCAGCAGCTTCCGGGTTCTAGCGGGGGTCTACGAGCAGTACTTC.

This clone has just a few counts. The chain couples TRBV11-2 to TRBJ1-1; 11 bases are a match to TRBD1. This CDR3 comprises 14 residues. J was trimmed by 3 bases and V by 5 bases; bases with no gene match: 2. Germline V gives CDR1 SGHAT, CDR2 FQNNGV. The CDR3 region is CASSADRGHTEAFF. CDR3 in DNA: TGTGCCAGCAGCGCGGACAGGGGGCACACTGAAGCTTTCTTT.

This chain uses TRBV30 with TRBJ2-2, with TRBD2 matching 7 bases. V lost 8 bases, J lost 3 bases, and 12 bases stayed unmatched. Germline V gene data show CDR1 as GTSNPN and CDR2 as SVGIG (reference sequence). This CDR3 spans 15 amino acids. The CDR3 DNA reads as TGTGCCGGTGGGAGGGACTCAATTCACACCGGGGAGCTGTTTTTT. Protein sequence: CAGGRDSIHTGELFF.

V and J are TRBV30 and TRBJ1-1, with a tentative D call TRBD1 (6 bases). Germline V gene data show CDR1 as GTSNPN and CDR2 as SVGIG (reference sequence). Trimming removed 7 bases from V and 4 bases from J, with 31 bases in between. The CDR3 contains 18 residues. For the CDR3, the DNA is TGTGCCTCTACGACAGGAGTTTATTCCACGTTCTTTATCACTGAAGCTTTCTTT. This encodes CASTTGVYSTFFITEAFF.

This clone came up once. J is TRBJ1-1 and V is TRBV29-1; D gene unclear. The CDR3 spans 14 residues. The germline V and J ends were trimmed by 0 bases and 4 bases, with 12 bases remaining between them. Per germline, CDR1 SQVTM and CDR2 ANQGSEA. CDR3 in amino acids: CSVEDPRGTTEAFF. CDR3 in DNA: TGCAGCGTTGAAGATCCTCGCGGCACCACTGAAGCTTTCTTT.

The rearrangement joins TRBV19 to TRBJ2-7, with 8 bases fitting TRBD2. With V trimmed by 5 bases and J by 0 bases, 3 bases remained unmatched. Germline-derived CDR1 and CDR2 are LNHDA and SQIVND (reference sequence). The CDR3 sequence is 14 residues long. CDR3 DNA sequence: TGTGCCAGTAGTTCCAGCGGGGGCTCCTACGAGCAGTACTTC. This gives the protein CASSSSGGSYEQYF.

The rearrangement uses TRBV29-1 and TRBJ2-2; 9 positions match TRBD1. The V gene end was trimmed by 6 bases and the J gene end by 4 bases; junction bases not matched to a gene: 9. The CDR3 runs to 15 residues. CDR1 is SQVTM, CDR2 ANQGSEA, per germline. CDR3 nucleotide sequence: TGCAGCGTCGATAGTGGGACAGGGTTCACCGGGGAGCTGTTTTTT. This sequence encodes CSVDSGTGFTGELFF.

A few counts support this clone. V gene TRBV28 combines with J gene TRBJ2-5; D gene ambiguous. This CDR3 is built from 15 residues. Trimming took 2 bases from V and 2 from J, leaving 12 bases between them. Germline CDR1 is MDHEN and CDR2 is SYDVKM. CDR3 protein: CASSLSTALQETQYF. CDR3 bases: TGTGCCAGCAGTTTAAGCACAGCTCTTCAAGAGACCCAGTACTTC.

The V and J genes are TRBV19 and TRBJ2-2, with 7 bases matching TRBD2. There are 14 residues in the CDR3. The germline CDR1 and CDR2 sequences are LNHDA and SQIVND (reference sequence). Trimming cost V 6 bases and J 2 bases; bases outside gene matches: 3. CDR3 coding DNA: TGTGCCAGTAGGCCTAGCGGTAACACCGGGGAGCTGTTTTTT. It translates to CASRPSGNTGELFF.

This clone was detected a few times. The chain links TRBV29-1 to TRBJ2-1, with a weak D call TRBD2 (6 bases). This CDR3 spans 11 amino acids. The V end lost 3 bases, the J end lost 8 bases, and 8 bases lay between the germline ends. From germline, CDR1 is SQVTM and CDR2 ANQGSEA. The DNA for the CDR3 is TGCAGCGTTGACCCTAGCGATGAGCAGTTCTTC. Protein: CSVDPSDEQFF.

This sequence joins TRBV30 and TRBJ2-5, with a tentative D call TRBD2 (5 bases). Looked up from germline, CDR1 is GTSNPN and CDR2 is SVGIG (reference sequence). This CDR3 has 13 amino acids. V was clipped by 3 bases and J by 7 bases, with 15 bases between them. The CDR3 sequence is CAWSPHGEGTQYF. Written as DNA, the CDR3 is TGTGCCTGGAGCCCACACGGGGAAGGGACCCAGTACTTC. Together with reference TRBV30 and TRBJ2-5, the CDR3 gives the full variable domain: SQTIHQWPATLVQPVGSPLSLECTVEGTSNPNLYWYRQAAGRGLQLLFYSVGIGQISSEVPQNLSASRPQDRQFILSSKKLLLSDSGFYLCAWSPHGEGTQYFGPGTRLLVL.

The chain joins TRBV7-9 to TRBJ1-1, with 7 bases aligning to TRBD1. The CDR3 has 13 residues. With 5 bases clipped from V and 7 bases from J, the junction kept 7 bases outside the gene matches. Germline CDR1 SEHNR, CDR2 FQNEAQ (reference sequence). This CDR3 is CASSKGTAGEAFF. The DNA for the CDR3 is TGTGCCAGCAGCAAAGGGACAGCGGGTGAAGCTTTCTTT.

The rearrangement uses TRBV27 and TRBJ2-5; D is perhaps TRBD1 (6 bases). Germline lookup yields CDR1 MNHEY and CDR2 SMNVEV (reference sequence). This CDR3 spans 13 amino acids. Trimming removed 2 bases at V and 5 bases at J, with 9 bases between. CDR3 protein: CASSLQGRETQYF. The CDR3 bases are TGTGCCAGCAGTTTACAGGGGCGGGAGACCCAGTACTTC.

DNA for the CDR3: TGTGCCAGCTCACCACAGGGGGCGATACCCAATCAGCCCCAGCATTTT. This translates into CASSPQGAIPNQPQHF. This rearrangement joins TRBV18 to TRBJ1-5; 7 nucleotides align to TRBD1. The V segment lost 1 base and the J segment 3 bases; nucleotides outside the gene matches: 6. Germline V gene data show CDR1 as KGHSH and CDR2 as LQKENI. The CDR3 loop spans 16 amino acids.

The J gene is TRBJ2-5, the V gene TRBV7-9; 8 bases agree with TRBD2. V gave up 3 bases and J gave up 1 base; unmatched junction bases: 4. CDR3 length: 15 residues. CDR1 and CDR2 (germline): SEHNR, FQNEAQ (reference sequence). In DNA, the CDR3 is TGTGCCAGCAGCTTTTCCCGGGAGGGCCAAGAGACCCAGTACTTC. Its protein is CASSFSREGQETQYF.

This clone has more than one count but fewer than ten. The V call is TRBV7-9, the J call TRBJ1-5, with D possibly matching TRBD1 (5 bases). The germline V gene encodes CDR1 SEHNR and CDR2 FQNEAQ (reference sequence). The CDR3 length is 14 residues. The V gene lost 4 bases and the J gene lost 7 bases, with 14 bases spanning the gap. CDR3 nucleotide sequence: TGTGCCAGCAGCTCGGGGGGGTGGCGACAGCCCCAGCATTTT. This codes for CASSSGGWRQPQHF.

The chain links TRBV9 to TRBJ1-1; D ambiguous. Germline CDR1 is SGDLS and CDR2 is YYNGEE. This CDR3 is 13 amino acids long. Deletions cut 4 bases from V and 4 bases from J, with 11 bases between. CDR3 protein: CASSQVEGTEAFF. CDR3 DNA: TGTGCCAGCAGCCAAGTTGAGGGCACTGAAGCTTTCTTT. The variable domain in full, with the rest retrieved from reference TRBV9 and TRBJ1-1, is DSGVTQTPKHLITATGQRVTLRCSPRSGDLSVYWYQQSLDQGLQFLIQYYNGEERAKGNILERFSAQQFPDLHSELNLSSLELGDSALYFCASSQVEGTEAFFGQGTRLTVV.